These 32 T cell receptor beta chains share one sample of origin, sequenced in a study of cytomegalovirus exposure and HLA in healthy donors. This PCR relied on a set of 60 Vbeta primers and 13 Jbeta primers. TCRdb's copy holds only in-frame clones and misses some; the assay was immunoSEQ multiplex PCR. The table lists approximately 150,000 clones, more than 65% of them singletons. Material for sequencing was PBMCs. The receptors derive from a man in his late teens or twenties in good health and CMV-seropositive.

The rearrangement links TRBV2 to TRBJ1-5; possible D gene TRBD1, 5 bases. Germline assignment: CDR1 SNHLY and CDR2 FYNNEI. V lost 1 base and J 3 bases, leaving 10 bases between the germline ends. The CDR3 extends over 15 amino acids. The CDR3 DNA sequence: TGTGCCAGCAGTGAAGTGGGGGGGACCAATCAGCCCCAGCATTTT. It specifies CASSEVGGTNQPQHF.

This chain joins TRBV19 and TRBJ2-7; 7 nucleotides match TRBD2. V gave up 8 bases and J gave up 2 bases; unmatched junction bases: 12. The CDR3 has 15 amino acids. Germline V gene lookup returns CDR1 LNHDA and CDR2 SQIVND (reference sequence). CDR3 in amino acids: CASGLVGGPTYEQYF. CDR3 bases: TGTGCCAGTGGACTAGTGGGGGGTCCGACCTACGAGCAGTACTTC.

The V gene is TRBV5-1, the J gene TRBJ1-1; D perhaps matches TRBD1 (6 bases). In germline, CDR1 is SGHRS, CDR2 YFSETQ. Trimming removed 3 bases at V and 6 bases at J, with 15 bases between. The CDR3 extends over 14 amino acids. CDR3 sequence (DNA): TGCGCCAGCAGCTCTACAGGGACCGGCGCTGAAGCTTTCTTT. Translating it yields CASSSTGTGAEAFF.

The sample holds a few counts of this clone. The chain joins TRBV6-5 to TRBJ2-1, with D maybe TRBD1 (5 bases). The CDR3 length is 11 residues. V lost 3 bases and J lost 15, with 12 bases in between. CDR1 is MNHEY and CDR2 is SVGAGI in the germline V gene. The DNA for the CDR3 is TGTGCCAGCAGTTATGGGGCGGTCGCGTTCTTC. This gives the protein CASSYGAVAFF.

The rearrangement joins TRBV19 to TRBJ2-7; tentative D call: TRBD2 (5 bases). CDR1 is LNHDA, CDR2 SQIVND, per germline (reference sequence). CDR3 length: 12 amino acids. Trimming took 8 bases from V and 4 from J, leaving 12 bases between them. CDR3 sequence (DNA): TGTGCCAGTGAGGGTAGGAGGTACGAGCAGTACTTC. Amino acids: CASEGRRYEQYF.

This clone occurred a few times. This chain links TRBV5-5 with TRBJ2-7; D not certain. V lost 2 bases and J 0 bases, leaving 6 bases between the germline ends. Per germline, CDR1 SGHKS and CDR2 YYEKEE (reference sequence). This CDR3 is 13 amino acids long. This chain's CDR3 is CASSFYSSYEQYF. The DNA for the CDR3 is TGTGCCAGCAGCTTCTATAGCTCCTACGAGCAGTACTTC.

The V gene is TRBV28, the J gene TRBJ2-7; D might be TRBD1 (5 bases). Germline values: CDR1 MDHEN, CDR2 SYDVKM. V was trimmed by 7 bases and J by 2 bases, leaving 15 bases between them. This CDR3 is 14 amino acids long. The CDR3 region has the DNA TGTGCCAGCATTGGGGCAGAGGCTGCCTACGAGCAGTACTTC. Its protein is CASIGAEAAYEQYF. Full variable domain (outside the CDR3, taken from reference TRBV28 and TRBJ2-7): DVKVTQSSRYLVKRTGEKVFLECVQDMDHENMFWYRQDPGLGLRLIYFSYDVKMKEKGDIPEGYSVSREKKERFSLILESASTNQTSMYLCASIGAEAAYEQYFGPGTRLTVT.

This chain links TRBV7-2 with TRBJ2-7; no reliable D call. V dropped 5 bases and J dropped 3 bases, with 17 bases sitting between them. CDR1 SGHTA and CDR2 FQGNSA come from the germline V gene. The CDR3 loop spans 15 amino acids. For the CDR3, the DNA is TGTGCCAGCAGCCTAAACCCGGGTGGTTACTACGAGCAGTACTTC. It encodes CASSLNPGGYYEQYF.

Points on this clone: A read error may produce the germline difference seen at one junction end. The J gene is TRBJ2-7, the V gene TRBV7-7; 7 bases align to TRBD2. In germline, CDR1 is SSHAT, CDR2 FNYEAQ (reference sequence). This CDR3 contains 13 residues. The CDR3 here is CASSTASGGEQYF. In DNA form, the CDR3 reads TGTGCTAGCAGCACCGCTTCGGGGGGCGAGCAGTACTTC.

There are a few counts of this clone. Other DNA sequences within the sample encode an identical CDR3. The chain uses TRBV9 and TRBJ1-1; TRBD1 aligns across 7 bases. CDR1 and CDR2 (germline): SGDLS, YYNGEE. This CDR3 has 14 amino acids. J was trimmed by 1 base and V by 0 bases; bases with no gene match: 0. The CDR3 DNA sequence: TGTGCCAGCAGCGTAGACAGGGGGAACACTGAAGCTTTCTTT. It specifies CASSVDRGNTEAFF.

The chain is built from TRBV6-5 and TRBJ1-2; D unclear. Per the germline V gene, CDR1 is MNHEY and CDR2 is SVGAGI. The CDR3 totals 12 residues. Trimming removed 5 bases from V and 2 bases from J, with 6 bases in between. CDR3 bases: TGTGCCAGCAGTCCCCAAAACTATGGCTACACCTTC. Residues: CASSPQNYGYTF.

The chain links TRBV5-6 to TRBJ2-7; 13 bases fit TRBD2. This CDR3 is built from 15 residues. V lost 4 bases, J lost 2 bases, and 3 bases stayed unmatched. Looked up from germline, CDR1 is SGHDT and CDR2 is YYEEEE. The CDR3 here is CASSRLAGGTYEQYF. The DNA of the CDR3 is TGTGCCAGCAGCCGACTAGCGGGAGGAACCTACGAGCAGTACTTC.

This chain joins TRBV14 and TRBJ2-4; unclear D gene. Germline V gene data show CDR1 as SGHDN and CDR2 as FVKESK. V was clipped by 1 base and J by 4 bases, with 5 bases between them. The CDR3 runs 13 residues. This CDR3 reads CASSQGLKNIQYF. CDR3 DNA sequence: TGTGCCAGCAGCCAAGGACTTAAAAACATTCAGTACTTC.

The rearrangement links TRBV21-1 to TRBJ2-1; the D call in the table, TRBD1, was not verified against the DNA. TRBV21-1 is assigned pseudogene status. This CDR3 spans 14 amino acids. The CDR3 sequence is CASSRQGHPNEQFF. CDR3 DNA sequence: TGTGCCAGCAGCAGACAGGGGCACCCAAATGAGCAGTTCTTC.

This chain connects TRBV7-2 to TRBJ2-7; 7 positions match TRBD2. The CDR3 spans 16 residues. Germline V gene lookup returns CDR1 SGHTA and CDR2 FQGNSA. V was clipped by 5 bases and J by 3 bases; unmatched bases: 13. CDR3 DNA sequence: TGTGCCAGCAGCGCGACGCGGGAGCGGGGTGGCTACGAGCAGTACTTC. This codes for CASSATRERGGYEQYF.

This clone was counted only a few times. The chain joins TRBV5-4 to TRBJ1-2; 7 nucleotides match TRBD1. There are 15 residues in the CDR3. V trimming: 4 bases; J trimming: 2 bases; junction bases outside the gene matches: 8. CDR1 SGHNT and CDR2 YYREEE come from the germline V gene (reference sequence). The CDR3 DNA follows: TGTGCCAGCAGCCAGACAGGGATAGCGAACTATGGCTACACCTTC. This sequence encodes CASSQTGIANYGYTF.

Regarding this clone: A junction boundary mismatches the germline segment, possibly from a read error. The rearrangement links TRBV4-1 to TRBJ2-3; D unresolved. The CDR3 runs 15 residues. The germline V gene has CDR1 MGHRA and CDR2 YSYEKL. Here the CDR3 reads CASSLGLMAEDAQYF. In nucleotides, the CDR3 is TGCGCCAGCAGCCTAGGCCTGATGGCGGAAGATGCGCAGTATTTT.

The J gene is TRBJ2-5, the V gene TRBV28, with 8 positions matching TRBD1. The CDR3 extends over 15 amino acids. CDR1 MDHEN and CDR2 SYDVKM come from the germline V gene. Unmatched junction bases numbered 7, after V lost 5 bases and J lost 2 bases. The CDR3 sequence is CASSLGQGGQETQYF. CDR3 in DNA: TGTGCCAGCAGTCTCGGACAGGGTGGGCAAGAGACCCAGTACTTC.

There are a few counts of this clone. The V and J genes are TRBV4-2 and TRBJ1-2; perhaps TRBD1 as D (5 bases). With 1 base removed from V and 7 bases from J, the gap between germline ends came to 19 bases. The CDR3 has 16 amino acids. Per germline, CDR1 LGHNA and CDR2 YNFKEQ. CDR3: CASSQANSAGRVGYTF. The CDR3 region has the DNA TGTGCCAGCAGCCAAGCGAACTCCGCAGGGAGGGTTGGCTACACCTTC.

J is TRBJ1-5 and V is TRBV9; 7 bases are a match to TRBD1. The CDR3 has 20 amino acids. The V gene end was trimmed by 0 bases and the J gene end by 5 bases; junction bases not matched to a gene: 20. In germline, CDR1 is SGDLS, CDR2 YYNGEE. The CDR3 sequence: CASSVEALSSRDSDYQPQHF. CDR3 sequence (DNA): TGTGCCAGCAGCGTAGAAGCCCTCTCATCCCGGGACAGCGATTATCAGCCCCAGCATTTT. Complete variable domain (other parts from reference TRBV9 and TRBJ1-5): DSGVTQTPKHLITATGQRVTLRCSPRSGDLSVYWYQQSLDQGLQFLIQYYNGEERAKGNILERFSAQQFPDLHSELNLSSLELGDSALYFCASSVEALSSRDSDYQPQHFGDGTRLSIL.

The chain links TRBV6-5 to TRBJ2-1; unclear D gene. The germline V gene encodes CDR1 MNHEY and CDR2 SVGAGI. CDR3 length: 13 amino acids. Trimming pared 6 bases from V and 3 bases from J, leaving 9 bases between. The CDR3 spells CASSRRYYNEQFF. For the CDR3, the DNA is TGTGCCAGCAGCCGCCGGTACTACAATGAGCAGTTCTTC.

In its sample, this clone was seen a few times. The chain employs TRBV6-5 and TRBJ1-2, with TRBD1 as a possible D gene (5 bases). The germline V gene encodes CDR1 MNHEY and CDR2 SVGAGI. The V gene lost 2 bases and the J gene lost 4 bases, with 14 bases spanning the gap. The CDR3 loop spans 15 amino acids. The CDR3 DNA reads TGTGCCAGCAGTTACGGAACAGGCCGGCCCTATGGCTACACCTTC. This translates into CASSYGTGRPYGYTF.

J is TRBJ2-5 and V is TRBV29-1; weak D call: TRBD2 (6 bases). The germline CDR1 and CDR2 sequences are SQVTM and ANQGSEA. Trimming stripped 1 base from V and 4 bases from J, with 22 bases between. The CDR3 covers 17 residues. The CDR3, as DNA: TGCAGCGTTGAAGGGCAGGTCGCGGGACGGGTACTAGAGACCCAGTACTTC. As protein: CSVEGQVAGRVLETQYF.

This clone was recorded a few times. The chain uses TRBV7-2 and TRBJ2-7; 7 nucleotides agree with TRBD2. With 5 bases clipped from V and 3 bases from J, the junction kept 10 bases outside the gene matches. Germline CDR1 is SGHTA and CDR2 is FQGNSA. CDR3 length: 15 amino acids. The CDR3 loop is CASSPAGENVYEQYF. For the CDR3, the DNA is TGTGCCAGCAGCCCGGCGGGAGAGAACGTCTACGAGCAGTACTTC.

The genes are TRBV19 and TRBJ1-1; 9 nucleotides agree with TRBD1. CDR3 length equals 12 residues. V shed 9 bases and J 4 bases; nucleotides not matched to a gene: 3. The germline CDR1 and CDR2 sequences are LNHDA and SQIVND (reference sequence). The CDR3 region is CASRTGATEAFF. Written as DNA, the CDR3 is TGTGCCAGCAGGACAGGGGCCACTGAAGCTTTCTTT.

Written as DNA, the CDR3 is TGTGCCAGCAGCCGGACAGGGGCTTCAAACACTGAAGCTTTCTTT. Its protein product is CASSRTGASNTEAFF. The chain employs TRBV7-8 and TRBJ1-1; 9 positions match TRBD1. Trimming at V came to 5 bases and at J to 2 bases, leaving 6 bases not matched to a gene. This CDR3 comprises 15 residues. The germline CDR1 and CDR2 sequences are SGHVS and FQNEAQ.

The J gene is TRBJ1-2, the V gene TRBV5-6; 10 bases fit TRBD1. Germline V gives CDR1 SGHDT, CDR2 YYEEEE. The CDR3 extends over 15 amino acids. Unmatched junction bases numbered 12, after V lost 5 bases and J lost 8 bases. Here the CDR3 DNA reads TGTGCCAGCAGTCCCGTTAGACAGGGGGCGTTCGGCTACACCTTC. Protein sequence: CASSPVRQGAFGYTF.

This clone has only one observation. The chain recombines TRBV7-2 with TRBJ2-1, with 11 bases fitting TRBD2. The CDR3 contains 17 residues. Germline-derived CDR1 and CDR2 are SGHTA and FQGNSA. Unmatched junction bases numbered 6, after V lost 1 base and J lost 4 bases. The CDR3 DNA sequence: TGTGCCAGCAGCTTAGTAGGTAGCGGGAGGGTTTACAATGAGCAGTTCTTC. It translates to CASSLVGSGRVYNEQFF.

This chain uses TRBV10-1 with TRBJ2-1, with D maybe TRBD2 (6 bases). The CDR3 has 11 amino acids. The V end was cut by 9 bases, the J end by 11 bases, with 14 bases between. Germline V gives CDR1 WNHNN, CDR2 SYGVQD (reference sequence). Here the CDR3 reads CARVRTTQQFF. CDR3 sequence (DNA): TGCGCCAGGGTCCGGACTACCCAGCAGTTCTTC.

This chain's CDR3 is CASSRKLAGGSEQYF. The CDR3 nucleotides read TGCGCCAGCAGTAGGAAACTAGCGGGAGGAAGCGAGCAGTACTTC. The rearrangement links TRBV10-1 to TRBJ2-7; TRBD2 matches at 12 bases. V dropped 5 bases and J dropped 6; count of bases not matched to a gene: 8. The CDR3 spans 15 residues. Germline assignment: CDR1 WNHNN and CDR2 SYGVQD (reference sequence).

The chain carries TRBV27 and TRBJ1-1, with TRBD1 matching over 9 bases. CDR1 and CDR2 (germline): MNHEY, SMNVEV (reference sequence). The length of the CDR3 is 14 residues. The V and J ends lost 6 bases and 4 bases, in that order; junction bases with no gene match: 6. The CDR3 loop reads CASRSGQGGTEAFF. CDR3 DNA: TGTGCCAGCAGATCGGGACAGGGAGGCACTGAAGCTTTCTTT.

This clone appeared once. CDR3 nucleotides: TGTGCCAGCTCGACGGGGGTAGTGAACACTGAAGCTTTCTTT. This codes for CASSTGVVNTEAFF. The chain is built from TRBV18 and TRBJ1-1; tentative D call: TRBD1 (5 bases). Germline lookup yields CDR1 KGHSH and CDR2 LQKENI. V lost 6 bases and J 0 bases, leaving 11 bases between the germline ends. The CDR3 is 14 amino acids.